The clone carrying this T cell receptor beta chain was observed a handful of times. Different DNA sequences within this sample yield the same CDR3. This entry belongs to a study of beta chain features in type 1 diabetes. The V gene lost 1 base and the J gene lost 4 bases, with 2 bases spanning the gap. Germline lookup yields CDR1 SGHRS and CDR2 YFSETQ. The CDR3 contains 11 residues. A single heparinised blood sample, averaging about 100 mL, was obtained per donor. Isolation of CD4+ naive, central memory, regulatory and stem cell-like memory cells was achieved by sorting via CD45RO/CCR7/CD25/CD127/CD95/CD27. All sorted populations exceeded 98% purity. Every bit of the isolated RNA underwent reverse transcription, so sequencing read expressed TCRB transcripts. An average of approximately 4 million reads was obtained for naive, central memory and regulatory T cell samples. TCRdb keeps only in-frame clones here, not all; method: immunoSEQ multiplex PCR. The table shows roughly 250,000 clones, with roughly 9.6% occurring only once.

V usage is TRBV5-1 and J usage is TRBJ2-5; D is undetermined. Sequenced: naive CD4+ T cells from blood. This sequence originates from a young woman in good health. The CDR3 protein is CASSLRETQYF. In DNA form, the CDR3 reads TGCGCCAGCAGCTTGCGAGAGACCCAGTACTTC.